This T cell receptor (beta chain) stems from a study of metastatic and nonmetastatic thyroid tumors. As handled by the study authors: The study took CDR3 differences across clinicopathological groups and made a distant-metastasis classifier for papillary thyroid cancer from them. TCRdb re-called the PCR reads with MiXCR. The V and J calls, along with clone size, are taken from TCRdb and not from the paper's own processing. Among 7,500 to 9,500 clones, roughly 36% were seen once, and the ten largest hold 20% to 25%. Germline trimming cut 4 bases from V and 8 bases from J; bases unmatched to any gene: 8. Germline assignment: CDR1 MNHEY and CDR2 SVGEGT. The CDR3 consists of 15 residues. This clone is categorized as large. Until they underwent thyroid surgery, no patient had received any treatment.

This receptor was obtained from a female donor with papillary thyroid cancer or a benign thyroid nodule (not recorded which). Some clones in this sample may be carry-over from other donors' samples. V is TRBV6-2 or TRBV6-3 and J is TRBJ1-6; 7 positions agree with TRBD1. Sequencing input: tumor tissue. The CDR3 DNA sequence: TGTGCCAGCAGTTGGGGGACAGAGAATCATTCACCCCTCCACTTT. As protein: CASSWGTENHSPLHF.